The source of this T cell receptor beta chain is a study of cytomegalovirus exposure and HLA in healthy donors. The V gene lost 4 bases and the J gene lost 1 base, with 13 bases spanning the gap. Germline values: CDR1 MGHRA, CDR2 YSYEKL. This CDR3 has 15 residues. PCR involved 60 Vbeta and 13 Jbeta primers. The data were produced by immunoSEQ multiplex PCR, yet TCRdb's version contains in-frame clones alone and is incomplete. Of under 200,000 clones in the sample, 70% to 80% were seen once. Study conclusions and caveats: For presence/absence analyses, sequencing depth was assumed to be roughly uniform across donors. The authors later found HLA-associated TCR beta chains more clonally expanded than equally common others. As a later analysis showed, a missense DCLRE1C variant was linked to trimming of TCR beta V- and J-genes. It was 150 to 200 TCR beta chains that were listed as cytomegalovirus-associated.

About this clone itself: What it binds is not known.

Sample: PBMCs. The clonotype comes from a man between 60 and 75 years old in good health and CMV-seronegative. J is TRBJ1-2 and V is TRBV4-1; D is perhaps TRBD1 (5 bases). The CDR3 nucleotides read TGCGCCAGCAGCCCAAACGATAGGGGTAACTATGGCTACACCTTC. Translating gives CASSPNDRGNYGYTF.